The 5 T cell receptor beta chains listed next were all sequenced from one sample in a study of CD4 T cells in relation to SARS-CoV-2 and coronaviruses. The table came from immunoSEQ multiplex PCR; TCRdb's copy has only in-frame clones and leaves some out. The profile shows 35,000 to 40,000 clones, around 89% of them singletons. Sequencing was done on a sample of memory CD4+ T cells from PBMCs. These TCRs come from an adult with COVID-19.

The gene calls are TRBV9 and TRBJ1-1; a possible D gene is TRBD1 (6 bases). This CDR3 has 15 residues. Germline V CDR1 and CDR2: SGDLS, YYNGEE. V was trimmed by 4 bases and J by 1 base, leaving 14 bases between them. CDR3 in amino acids: CASSRRTDQNTEAFF. In DNA, the CDR3 is TGTGCCAGCAGCCGGAGGACAGACCAGAACACTGAAGCTTTCTTT.

This clone was seen a single time. CDR3 coding DNA: TGCGCCAGCAGCTTGAGGACCCAGGAGCTCCGGGGGGAAAGCCACGAGCAGTACTTC. Encoded protein: CASSLRTQELRGESHEQYF. The V gene is TRBV5-1, the J gene TRBJ2-7, with 7 nucleotides matching TRBD2. V gave up 1 base and J gave up 5 bases; unmatched junction bases: 21. Germline lookup yields CDR1 SGHRS and CDR2 YFSETQ. The CDR3 contains 19 residues.

This clone showed up just a few times. The chain recombines TRBV27 with TRBJ1-5; 10 nucleotides align to TRBD1. The trim removed 8 bases at V and 10 bases at J, leaving 11 bases unmatched. Germline CDR1 MNHEY, CDR2 SMNVEV (reference sequence). This CDR3 has 14 residues. The CDR3 loop reads CASSTGTGVQPQHF. Here the CDR3 DNA reads TGTGCCAGCTCAACCGGGACAGGGGTTCAACCCCAGCATTTT.

V usage is TRBV5-1 and J usage is TRBJ2-2; a weak D match, TRBD2 (5 bases). Germline CDR1 reads SGHRS; CDR2 reads YFSETQ. The CDR3 extends over 14 amino acids. Trimming pared 5 bases from V and 2 bases from J, leaving 10 bases between. The CDR3 here is CASRGAANTGELFF. The DNA for the CDR3 is TGCGCCAGCAGGGGAGCAGCTAACACCGGGGAGCTGTTTTTT. Using reference TRBV5-1 and TRBJ2-2 for the parts outside the CDR3, the full variable domain is KAGVTQTPRYLIKTRGQQVTLSCSPISGHRSVSWYQQTPGQGLQFLFEYFSETQRNKGNFPGRFSGRQFSNSRSEMNVSTLELGDSALYLCASRGAANTGELFFGEGSRLTVL.

This rearrangement joins TRBV19 to TRBJ1-5; D call uncertain. V was clipped by 5 bases and J by 4 bases, with 12 bases between them. CDR3 size: 14 residues. Germline CDR1 and CDR2: LNHDA and SQIVND (reference sequence). The CDR3 nucleotides read TGTGCCAGTAGTGCGGAGGGAGGAAATCAGCCCCAGCATTTT. It specifies CASSAEGGNQPQHF.